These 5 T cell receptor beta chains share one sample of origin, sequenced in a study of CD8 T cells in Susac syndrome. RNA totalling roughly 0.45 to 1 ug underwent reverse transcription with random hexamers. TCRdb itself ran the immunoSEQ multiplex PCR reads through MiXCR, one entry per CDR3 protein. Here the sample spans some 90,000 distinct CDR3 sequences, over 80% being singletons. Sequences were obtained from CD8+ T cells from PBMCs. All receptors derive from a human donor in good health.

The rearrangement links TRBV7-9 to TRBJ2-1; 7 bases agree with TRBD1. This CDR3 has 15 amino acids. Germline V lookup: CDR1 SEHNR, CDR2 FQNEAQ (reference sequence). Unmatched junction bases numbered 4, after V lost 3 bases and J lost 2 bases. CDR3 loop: CASSFYQGAYNEQFF. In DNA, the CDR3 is TGTGCCAGCAGCTTTTACCAGGGGGCCTACAATGAGCAGTTCTTC.

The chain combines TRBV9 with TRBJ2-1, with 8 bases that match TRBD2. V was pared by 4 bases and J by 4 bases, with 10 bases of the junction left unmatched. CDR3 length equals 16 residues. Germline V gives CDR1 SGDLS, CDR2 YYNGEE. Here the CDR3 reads CASSPSGAGAYNEQFF. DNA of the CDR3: TGTGCCAGCAGCCCCTCGGGAGCGGGGGCGTACAATGAGCAGTTCTTC.

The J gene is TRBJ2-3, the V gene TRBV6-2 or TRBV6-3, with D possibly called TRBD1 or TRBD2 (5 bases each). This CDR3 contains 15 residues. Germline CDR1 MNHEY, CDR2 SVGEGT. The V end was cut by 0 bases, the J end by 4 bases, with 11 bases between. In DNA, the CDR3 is TGTGCCAGCAGTTACTCAGGTGGGGGTGCAGATACGCAGTATTTT. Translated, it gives CASSYSGGGADTQYF.

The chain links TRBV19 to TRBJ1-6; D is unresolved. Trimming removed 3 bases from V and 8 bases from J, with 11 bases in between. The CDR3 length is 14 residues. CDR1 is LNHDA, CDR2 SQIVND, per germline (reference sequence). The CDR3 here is CASSMRVDYSPLHF. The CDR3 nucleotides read TGTGCCAGTAGTATGCGAGTCGATTATTCACCCCTCCACTTT.

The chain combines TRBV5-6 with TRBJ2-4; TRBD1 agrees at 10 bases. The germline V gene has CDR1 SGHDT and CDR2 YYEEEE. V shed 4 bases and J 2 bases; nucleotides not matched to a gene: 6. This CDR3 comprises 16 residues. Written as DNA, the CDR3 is TGTGCCAGCAGCCGGACAGGGGGTATGACCAAAAACATTCAGTACTTC. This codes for CASSRTGGMTKNIQYF.